This TCR beta chain was profiled in a study of neoadjuvant anti-PD-1 for oral cavity cancer. About the study: Before surgery, most patients got three to four biweekly 3 mg/kg nivolumab doses. Patients without progression received a fourth nivolumab dose around day 43, then surgical resection on days 50-56.

Trimming took 5 bases from V and 1 from J, leaving 15 bases between them. The CDR3 runs to 15 residues. In germline, CDR1 is MNHEY, CDR2 SMNVEV (reference sequence). Most tumor samples had 4 to 6 ug input DNA in two replicates. The table came from immunoSEQ multiplex PCR; TCRdb's copy has only in-frame clones and leaves some out. The table shows about 9,000 clones, with approximately 61% occurring only once. Sequenced here: tumor tissue, sampled before nivolumab (anti-PD-1) treatment. The V call is TRBV27, the J call TRBJ2-7; D not certain. This clonotype was obtained from a person aged 35-79 years with oral cavity squamous cell carcinoma. In DNA form, the CDR3 reads TGTGCCAGCAGTCGTGACCGTGGAATGTCCTACGAGCAGTACTTC. Amino acids: CASSRDRGMSYEQYF.